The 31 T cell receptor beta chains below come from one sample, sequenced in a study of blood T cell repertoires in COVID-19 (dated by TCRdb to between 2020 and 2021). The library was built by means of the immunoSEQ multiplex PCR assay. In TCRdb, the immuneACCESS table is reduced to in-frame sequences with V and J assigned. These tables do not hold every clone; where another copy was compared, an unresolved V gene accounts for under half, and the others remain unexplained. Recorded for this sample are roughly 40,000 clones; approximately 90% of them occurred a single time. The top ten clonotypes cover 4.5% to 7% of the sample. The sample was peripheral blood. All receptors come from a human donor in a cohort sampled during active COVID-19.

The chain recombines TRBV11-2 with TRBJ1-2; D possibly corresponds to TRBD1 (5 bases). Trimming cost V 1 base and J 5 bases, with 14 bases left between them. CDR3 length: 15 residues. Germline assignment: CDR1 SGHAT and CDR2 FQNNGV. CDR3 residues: CASSLGQKTYYGYTF. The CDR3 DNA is TGTGCCAGCAGCTTAGGACAGAAGACATATTATGGCTACACCTTC.

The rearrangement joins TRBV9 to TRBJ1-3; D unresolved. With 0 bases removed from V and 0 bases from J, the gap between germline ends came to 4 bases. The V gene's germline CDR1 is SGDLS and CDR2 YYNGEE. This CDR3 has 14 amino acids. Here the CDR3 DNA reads TGTGCCAGCAGCGTAGATTACTCTGGAAACACCATATATTTT. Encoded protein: CASSVDYSGNTIYF.

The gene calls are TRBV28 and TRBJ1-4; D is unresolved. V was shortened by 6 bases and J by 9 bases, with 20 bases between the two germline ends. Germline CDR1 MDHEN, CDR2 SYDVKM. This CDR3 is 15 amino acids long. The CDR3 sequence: CASSHPEGFGKKLFF. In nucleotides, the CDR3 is TGTGCCAGCAGCCACCCAGAGGGTTTTGGTAAAAAACTGTTTTTT.

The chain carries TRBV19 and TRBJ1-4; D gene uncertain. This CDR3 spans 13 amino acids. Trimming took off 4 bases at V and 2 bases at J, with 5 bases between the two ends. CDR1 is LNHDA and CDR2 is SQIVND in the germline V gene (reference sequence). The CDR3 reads CASSSPTNEKLFF. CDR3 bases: TGTGCCAGTAGTAGTCCGACTAATGAAAAACTGTTTTTT.

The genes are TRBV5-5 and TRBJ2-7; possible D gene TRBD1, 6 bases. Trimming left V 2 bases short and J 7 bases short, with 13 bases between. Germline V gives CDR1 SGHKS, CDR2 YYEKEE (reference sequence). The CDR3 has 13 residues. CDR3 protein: CASSLGQWGEQYF. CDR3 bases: TGTGCCAGCAGCTTAGGACAGTGGGGGGAGCAGTACTTC.

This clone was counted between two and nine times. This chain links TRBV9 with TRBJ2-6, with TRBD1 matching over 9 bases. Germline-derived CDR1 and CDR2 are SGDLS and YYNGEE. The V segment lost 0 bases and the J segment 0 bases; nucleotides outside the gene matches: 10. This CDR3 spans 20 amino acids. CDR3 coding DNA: TGTGCCAGCAGCGTAGTGGGGACAGGGCGGGGCGGCTCTGGGGCCAACGTCCTGACTTTC. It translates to CASSVVGTGRGGSGANVLTF.

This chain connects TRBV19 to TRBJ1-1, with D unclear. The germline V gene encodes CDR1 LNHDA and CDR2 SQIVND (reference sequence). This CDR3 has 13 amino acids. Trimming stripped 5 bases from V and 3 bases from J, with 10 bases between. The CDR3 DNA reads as TGTGCCAGTAGTGTGATCCGGGACACTGAAGCTTTCTTT. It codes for CASSVIRDTEAFF.

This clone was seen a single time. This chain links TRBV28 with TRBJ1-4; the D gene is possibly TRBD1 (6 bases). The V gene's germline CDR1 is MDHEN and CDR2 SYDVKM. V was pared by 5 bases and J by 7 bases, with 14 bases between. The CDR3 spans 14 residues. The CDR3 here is CASSVQGWGEKLFF. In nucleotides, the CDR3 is TGTGCCAGCAGTGTACAGGGTTGGGGTGAAAAACTGTTTTTT.

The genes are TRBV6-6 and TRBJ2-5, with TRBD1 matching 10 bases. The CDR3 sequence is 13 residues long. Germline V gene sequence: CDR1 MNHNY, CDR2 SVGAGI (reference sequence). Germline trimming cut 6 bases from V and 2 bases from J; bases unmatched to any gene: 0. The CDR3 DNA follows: TGTGCCAGCAGGGACAGGGGGCAAGAGACCCAGTACTTC. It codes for CASRDRGQETQYF.

The CDR3 region has the DNA TGCAGCGTTGGGACAGGCCTCCAAGAGACCCAGTACTTC. It codes for CSVGTGLQETQYF. The rearrangement joins TRBV29-1 to TRBJ2-5, with TRBD1 matching over 7 bases. Trimming took 4 bases from V and 1 from J; bases not matched to a gene: 3. From germline, CDR1 is SQVTM and CDR2 ANQGSEA. The CDR3 is 13 amino acids.

CDR3 sequence reads: CASSYSGHYNSPLHF. The CDR3 DNA follows: TGTGCCAGCAGTTATTCGGGACATTATAATTCACCCCTCCACTTT. J is TRBJ1-6 and V is TRBV6-2 or TRBV6-3; D possibly corresponds to TRBD1 (6 bases). V lost 3 bases to trimming and J lost 4 bases, with 10 bases between them. The CDR3 loop spans 15 amino acids. CDR1 is MNHEY and CDR2 is SVGEGT in the germline V gene.

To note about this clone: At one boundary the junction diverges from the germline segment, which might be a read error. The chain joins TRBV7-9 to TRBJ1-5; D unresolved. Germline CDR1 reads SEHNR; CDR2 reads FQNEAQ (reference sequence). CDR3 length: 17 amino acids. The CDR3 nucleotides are TGTGCCAGCAGTTTAGCCCCCGGAGGGTATAGCAATCAGCCCCAGCATTTT. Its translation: CASSLAPGGYSNQPQHF.

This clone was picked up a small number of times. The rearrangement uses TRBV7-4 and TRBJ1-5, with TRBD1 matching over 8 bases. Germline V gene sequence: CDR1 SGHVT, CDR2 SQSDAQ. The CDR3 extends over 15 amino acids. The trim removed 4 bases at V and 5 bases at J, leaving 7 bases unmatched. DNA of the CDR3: TGTGCCAGCAGCTCCTGGACAGGGTGGTATCAGCCCCAGCATTTT. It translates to CASSSWTGWYQPQHF.

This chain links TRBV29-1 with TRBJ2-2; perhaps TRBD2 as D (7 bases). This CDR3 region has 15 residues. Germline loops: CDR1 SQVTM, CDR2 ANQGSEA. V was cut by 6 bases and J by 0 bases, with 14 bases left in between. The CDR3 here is CSVGGLGTNTGELFF. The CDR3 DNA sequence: TGCAGCGTCGGGGGGCTAGGAACGAACACCGGGGAGCTGTTTTTT.

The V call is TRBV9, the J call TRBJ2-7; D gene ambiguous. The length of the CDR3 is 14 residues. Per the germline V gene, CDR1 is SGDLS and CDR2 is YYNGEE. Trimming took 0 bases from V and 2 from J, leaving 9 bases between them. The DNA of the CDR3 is TGTGCCAGCAGCGTAGAGTCAGAAACCTACGAGCAGTACTTC. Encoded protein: CASSVESETYEQYF.

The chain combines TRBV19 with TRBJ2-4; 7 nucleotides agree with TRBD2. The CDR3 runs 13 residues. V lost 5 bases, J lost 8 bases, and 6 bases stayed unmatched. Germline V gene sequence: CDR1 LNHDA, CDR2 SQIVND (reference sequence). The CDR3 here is CASSWRAGDIQYF. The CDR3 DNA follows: TGTGCCAGTAGTTGGCGGGCGGGGGACATTCAGTACTTC.

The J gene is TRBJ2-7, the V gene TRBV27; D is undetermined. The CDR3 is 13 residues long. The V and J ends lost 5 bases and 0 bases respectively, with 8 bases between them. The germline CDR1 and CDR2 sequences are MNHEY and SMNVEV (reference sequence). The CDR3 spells CASSPRSSYEQYF. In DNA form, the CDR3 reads TGTGCCAGCAGTCCTAGGAGCTCCTACGAGCAGTACTTC.

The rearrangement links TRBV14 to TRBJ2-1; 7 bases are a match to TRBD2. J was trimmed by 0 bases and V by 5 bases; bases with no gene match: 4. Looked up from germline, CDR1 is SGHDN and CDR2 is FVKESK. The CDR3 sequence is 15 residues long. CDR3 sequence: CASSTGRSSYNEQFF. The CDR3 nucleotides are TGTGCCAGCAGCACCGGGAGGAGCTCCTACAATGAGCAGTTCTTC.

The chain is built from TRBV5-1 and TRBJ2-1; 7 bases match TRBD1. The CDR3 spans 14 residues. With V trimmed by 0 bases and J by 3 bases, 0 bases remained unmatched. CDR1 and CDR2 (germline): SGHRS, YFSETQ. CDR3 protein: CASSLGQGYNEQFF. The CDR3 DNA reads TGCGCCAGCAGCTTGGGACAGGGCTACAATGAGCAGTTCTTC.

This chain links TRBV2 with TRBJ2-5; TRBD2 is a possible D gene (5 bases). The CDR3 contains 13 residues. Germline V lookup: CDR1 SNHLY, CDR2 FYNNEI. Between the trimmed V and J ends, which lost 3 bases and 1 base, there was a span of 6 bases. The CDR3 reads CASSDRGQETQYF. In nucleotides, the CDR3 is TGTGCCAGCAGTGATCGGGGCCAAGAGACCCAGTACTTC.

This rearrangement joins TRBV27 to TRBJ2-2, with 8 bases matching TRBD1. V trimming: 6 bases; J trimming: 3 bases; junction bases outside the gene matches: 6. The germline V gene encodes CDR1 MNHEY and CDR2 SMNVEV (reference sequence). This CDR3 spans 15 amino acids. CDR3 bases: TGTGCCAGCAGGATAACGACAGGGGACACCGGGGAGCTGTTTTTT. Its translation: CASRITTGDTGELFF.

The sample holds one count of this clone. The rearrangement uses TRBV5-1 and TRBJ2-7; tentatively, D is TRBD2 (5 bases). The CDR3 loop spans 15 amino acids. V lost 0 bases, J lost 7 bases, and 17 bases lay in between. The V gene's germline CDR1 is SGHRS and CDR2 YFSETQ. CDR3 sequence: CASSLDDLGTGEQYF. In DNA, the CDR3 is TGCGCCAGCAGCTTGGATGATCTGGGAACGGGGGAGCAGTACTTC.

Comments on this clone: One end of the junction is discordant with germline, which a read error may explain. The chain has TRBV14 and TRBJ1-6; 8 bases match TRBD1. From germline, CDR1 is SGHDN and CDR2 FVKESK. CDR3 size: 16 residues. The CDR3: CASSGLSGGYYSPLHF. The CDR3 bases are TGTGCCAGCAGTGGACTTTCAGGGGGCTATTATTCACCCCTCCACTTT. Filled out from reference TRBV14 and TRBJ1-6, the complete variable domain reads EAGVTQFPSHSVIEKGQTVTLRCDPISGHDNLYWYRRVMGKEIKFLLHFVKESKQDESGMPNNRFLAERTGGTYSTLKVQPAELEDSGVYFCASSGLSGGYYSPLHFGNGTRLTVT.

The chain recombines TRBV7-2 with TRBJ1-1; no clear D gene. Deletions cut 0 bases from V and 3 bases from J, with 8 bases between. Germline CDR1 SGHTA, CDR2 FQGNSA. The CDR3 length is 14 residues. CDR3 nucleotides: TGTGCCAGCAGCTTAGCGAGAGGATACACTGAAGCTTTCTTT. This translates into CASSLARGYTEAFF.

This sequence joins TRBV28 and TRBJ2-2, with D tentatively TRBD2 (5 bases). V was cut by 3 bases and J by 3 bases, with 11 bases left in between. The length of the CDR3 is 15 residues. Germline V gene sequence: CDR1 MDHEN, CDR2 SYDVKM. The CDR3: CASSFGGSDTGELFF. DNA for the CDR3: TGTGCCAGCAGTTTTGGCGGGTCGGACACCGGGGAGCTGTTTTTT.

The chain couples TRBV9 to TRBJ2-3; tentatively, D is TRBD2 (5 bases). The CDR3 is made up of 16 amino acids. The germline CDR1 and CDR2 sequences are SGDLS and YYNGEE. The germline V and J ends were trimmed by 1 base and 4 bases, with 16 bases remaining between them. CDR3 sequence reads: CASSVRHLGGADTQYF. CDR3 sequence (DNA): TGTGCCAGCAGCGTACGCCATTTAGGAGGTGCAGATACGCAGTATTTT. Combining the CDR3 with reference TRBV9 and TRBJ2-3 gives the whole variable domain DSGVTQTPKHLITATGQRVTLRCSPRSGDLSVYWYQQSLDQGLQFLIQYYNGEERAKGNILERFSAQQFPDLHSELNLSSLELGDSALYFCASSVRHLGGADTQYFGPGTRLTVL.

CDR3 amino acids: CASSARQGKNIQYF. The CDR3, as DNA: TGTGCCAGCAGCGCCCGACAGGGAAAAAACATTCAGTACTTC. The chain joins TRBV5-6 to TRBJ2-4, with 7 bases matching TRBD1. J gave up 4 bases and V 4 bases, and 5 bases lay outside the gene matches. CDR1 is SGHDT, CDR2 YYEEEE, per germline. This CDR3 comprises 14 residues. The full variable domain, rest sourced from reference TRBV5-6 and TRBJ2-4, is DAGVTQSPTHLIKTRGQQVTLRCSPKSGHDTVSWYQQALGQGPQFIFQYYEEEERQRGNFPDRFSGHQFPNYSSELNVNALLLGDSALYLCASSARQGKNIQYFGAGTRLSVL.

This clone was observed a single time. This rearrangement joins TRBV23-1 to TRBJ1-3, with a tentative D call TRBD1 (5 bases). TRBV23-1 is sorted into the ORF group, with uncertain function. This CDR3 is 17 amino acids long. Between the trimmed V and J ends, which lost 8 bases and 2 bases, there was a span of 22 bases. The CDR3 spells CASPALWGRTTGNTIYF. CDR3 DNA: TGCGCCAGCCCCGCATTGTGGGGGAGGACAACTGGAAACACCATATATTTT.

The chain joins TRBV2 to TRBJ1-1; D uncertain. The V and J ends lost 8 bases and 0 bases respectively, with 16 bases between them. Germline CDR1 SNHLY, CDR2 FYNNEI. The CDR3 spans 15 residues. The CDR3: CASVTNTVMNTEAFF. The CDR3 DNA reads TGTGCCAGCGTGACTAATACAGTAATGAACACTGAAGCTTTCTTT.

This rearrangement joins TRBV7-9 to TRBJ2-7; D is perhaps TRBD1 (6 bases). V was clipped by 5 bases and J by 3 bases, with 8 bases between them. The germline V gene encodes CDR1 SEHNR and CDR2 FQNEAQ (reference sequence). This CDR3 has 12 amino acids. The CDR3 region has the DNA TGTGCCAGCAGCACAGGGAGCTACGAGCAGTACTTC. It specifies CASSTGSYEQYF.

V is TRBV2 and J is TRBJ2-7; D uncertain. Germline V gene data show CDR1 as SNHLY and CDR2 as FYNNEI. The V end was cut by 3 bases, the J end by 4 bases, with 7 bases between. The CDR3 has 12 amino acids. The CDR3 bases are TGTGCCAGCAGTGAGTCGGTTTACGAGCAGTACTTC. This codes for CASSESVYEQYF. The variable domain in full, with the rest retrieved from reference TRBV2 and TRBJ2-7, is EPEVTQTPSHQVTQMGQEVILRCVPISNHLYFYWYRQILGQKVEFLVSFYNNEISEKSEIFDDQFSVERPDGSNFTLKIRSTKLEDSAMYFCASSESVYEQYFGPGTRLTVT.